This TCR beta chain was obtained from a study of T cell responses to AZD1222 COVID-19 vaccine. Study-wide context: Pooled together were second doses at about 4 or about 12 weeks. Broader study findings: Spike-specific TCR breadth and depth went up after people got two AZD1222 doses. Clonal diversity may have been underestimated in mostly white British donors. Repertoires were collected only later (after the peak T cell response had occurred).

Regarding this clone: The antigen is not known.

CDR1 and CDR2 from the germline V gene are SGHVS and FNYEAQ. This CDR3 contains 15 residues. V shed 5 bases and J shed 0 bases, with 11 bases lying between them. The method was immunoSEQ multiplex PCR; TCRdb's version includes in-frame clones alone and lacks a portion of them. The table shows some 150,000 clones, with about 91% occurring only once. The starting material was peripheral blood, obtained on day 0 of AZD1222 vaccination. This chain links TRBV7-6 with TRBJ1-5; D is uncertain. This TCR was recovered from an adult in good health. The CDR3 coding sequence is TGTGCCAGCAGCCCGAAACCAAATAGCAATCAGCCCCAGCATTTT. It yields the protein CASSPKPNSNQPQHF.